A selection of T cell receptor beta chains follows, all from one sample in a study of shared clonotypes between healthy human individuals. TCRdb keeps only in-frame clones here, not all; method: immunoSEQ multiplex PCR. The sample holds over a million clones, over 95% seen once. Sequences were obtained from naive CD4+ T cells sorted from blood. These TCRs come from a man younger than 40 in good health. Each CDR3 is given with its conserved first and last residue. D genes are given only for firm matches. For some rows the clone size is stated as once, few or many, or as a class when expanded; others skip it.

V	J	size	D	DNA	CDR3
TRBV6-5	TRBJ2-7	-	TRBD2	TGTGCCAGCAGTTACCGGCTAGCGGGAGACTACGAGCAGTACTTC	CASSYRLAGDYEQYF
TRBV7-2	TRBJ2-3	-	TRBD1	TGTGCCAGCAGCCAGGGGGCTAGCCGACGCACAGATACGCAGTATTTT	CASSQGASRRTDTQYF
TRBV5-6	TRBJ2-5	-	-	TGTGCCAGCAGCTTGAGTGTGGGTCAAGAGACCCAGTACTTC	CASSLSVGQETQYF
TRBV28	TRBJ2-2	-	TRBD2	TGTGCCAGCAGTTCTGTCGGGGAGGGCACCGGGGAGCTGTTTTTT	CASSSVGEGTGELFF
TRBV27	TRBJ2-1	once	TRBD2	TGTGCCAGCAGTTCGGGACTACGTTACAATGAGCAGTTCTTC	CASSSGLRYNEQFF
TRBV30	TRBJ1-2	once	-	TGTGCCTGGAGGAACGGTGCTGGCTACACCTTC	CAWRNGAGYTF
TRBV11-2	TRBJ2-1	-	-	TGTGCCAGCAGCTTAGATCCGGGTCCCTACAATGAGCAGTTCTTC	CASSLDPGPYNEQFF
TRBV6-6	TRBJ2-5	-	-	TGTGCCAGCAGTTCACCTAAGACAGGAAAAGAGACCCAGTACTTC	CASSSPKTGKETQYF
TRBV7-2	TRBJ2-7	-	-	TGTGCCAGCAGCTTAGATAGGCGCAGCTCCTACGAGCAGTACTTC	CASSLDRRSSYEQYF
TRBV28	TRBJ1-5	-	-	TGTGTCACCACTAGGGGAAATCAGCCCCAGCATTTT	CVTTRGNQPQHF
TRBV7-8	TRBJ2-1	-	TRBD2	TGTGCCAGCACGCTAGCGGGAGGGTCCTACAATGAGCAGTTCTTC	CASTLAGGSYNEQFF
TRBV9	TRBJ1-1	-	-	TGTGCCAGCAGCGTAGATTTACGGGGGAACACTGAAGCTTTCTTT	CASSVDLRGNTEAFF
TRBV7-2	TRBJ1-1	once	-	TGTGCCAGCAGCTTAACCCCGCTTTTCAGGGCGACTGAAGCTTTCTTT	CASSLTPLFRATEAFF
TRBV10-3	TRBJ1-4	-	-	TGTGCCATCAGTGAGTCGAAGGGGGGTAATGAAAAACTGTTTTTT	CAISESKGGNEKLFF
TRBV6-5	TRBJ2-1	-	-	TGTGCCAGCAGCACCCTCGGGAGTGAGCAGTTCTTC	CASSTLGSEQFF
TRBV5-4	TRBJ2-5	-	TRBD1	TGTGCCAGCAGCCGGCAGGGGGTTGCAGAGACCCAGTACTTC	CASSRQGVAETQYF
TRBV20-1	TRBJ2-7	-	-	TGCAGTGCTAATCGCGAGCAGTACTTC	CSANREQYF
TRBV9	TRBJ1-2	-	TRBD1	TGTGCCAGCAGCGGCGGGACAGGGGGACTTTTGAACTATGGCTACACCTTC	CASSGGTGGLLNYGYTF
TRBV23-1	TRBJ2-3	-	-	TGCGCCAGCAGTCAACGCGAACGGAACAGATTAGGAGGAGATACGCAGTATTTT	CASSQRERNRLGGDTQYF
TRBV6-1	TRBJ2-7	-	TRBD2	TGTGCCAGCATGTTGACTAGCGGGGACTACGAGCAGTACTTC	CASMLTSGDYEQYF
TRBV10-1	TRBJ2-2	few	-	TGCGCCAGCAGCCGGGCCGGGGAGCTGTTTTTT	CASSRAGELFF
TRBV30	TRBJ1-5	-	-	TGTGCCTGGAGTGGAATACGCAGTCAGCCCCAGCATTTT	CAWSGIRSQPQHF
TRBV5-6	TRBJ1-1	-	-	TGTGCCAGCAGCTTTAGGGCCGAGGGCACTGAAGCTTTCTTT	CASSFRAEGTEAFF
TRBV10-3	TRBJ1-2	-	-	TGTGCCATCAGCGCAACTGAGCGGACGCTCTATGGCTACACCTTC	CAISATERTLYGYTF
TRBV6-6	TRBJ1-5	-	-	TGTGCCAGCAGTTACGCTGGGGGTAGGGATCAGCCCCAGCATTTT	CASSYAGGRDQPQHF
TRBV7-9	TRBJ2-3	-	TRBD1	TGTGCCAGCAGCAGACAGGGGAGCACAGATACGCAGTATTTT	CASSRQGSTDTQYF
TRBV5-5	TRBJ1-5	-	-	TGTGCCAGCAGCTTAGGGTCTTACAATCAGCCCCAGCATTTT	CASSLGSYNQPQHF
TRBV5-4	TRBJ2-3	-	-	TGTGCCAGCACCGCTAGGGTCAGGACCGTTAGCACAGATACGCAGTATTTT	CASTARVRTVSTDTQYF
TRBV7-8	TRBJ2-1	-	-	TGTGCCAGCAGCTCGGAGGTTAGAGCGGTCAACAATGAGCAGTTCTTC	CASSSEVRAVNNEQFF
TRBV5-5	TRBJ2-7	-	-	TGTGCCAGCAGCGAGAGTCAGACCAGCTCCTACGAGCAGTACTTC	CASSESQTSSYEQYF
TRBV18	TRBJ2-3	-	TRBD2	TGTGCCAGCTCACCACTTATTGCGGGAGGTTCTAGCACAGATACGCAGTATTTT	CASSPLIAGGSSTDTQYF
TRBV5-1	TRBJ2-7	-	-	TGCGCCAGCAGCTTGACCCCGGGACAGGGGGTAGCGGGAGGTTACGAGCAGTACTTC	CASSLTPGQGVAGGYEQYF
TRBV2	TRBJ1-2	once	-	TGTGCCAGCAGTGCGGCAGGGGTCGACTATGGCTACACCTTC	CASSAAGVDYGYTF
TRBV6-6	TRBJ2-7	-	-	TGTGCCAGCAGTTACATTGGGGTCTTCTACGAGCAGTACTTC	CASSYIGVFYEQYF
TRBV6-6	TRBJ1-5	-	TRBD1	TGTGCCAGCAGTTACGAGGACAGGGGGCTTAATCAGCCCCAGCATTTT	CASSYEDRGLNQPQHF
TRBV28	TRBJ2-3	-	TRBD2	TGTGCCAGCAGCCCAAGACTAGCGGGAGGGCTTACGCAGTATTTT	CASSPRLAGGLTQYF
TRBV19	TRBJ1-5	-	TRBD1	TGTGCCAGTAGTATGAATACAGGGGTAGGGCAGCCCCAGCATTTT	CASSMNTGVGQPQHF
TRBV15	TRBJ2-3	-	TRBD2	TGTGCCACCAGCAGAATAAGCGGGAGGGCCACAGATACGCAGTATTTT	CATSRISGRATDTQYF
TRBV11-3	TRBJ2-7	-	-	TGTGCCAGCAGCTCCGGATCCTACGAGCAGTACTTC	CASSSGSYEQYF
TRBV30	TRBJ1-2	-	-	TGTGCCTGGAATGAACTTATACAAGCTAACTATGGCTACACCTTC	CAWNELIQANYGYTF
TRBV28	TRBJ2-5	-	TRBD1	TGTGCCAGCAGTCCCCCCGGGGCGAAGGGGGCAAAGACCCAGTACTTC	CASSPPGAKGAKTQYF
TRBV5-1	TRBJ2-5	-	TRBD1	TGCGCCAGCAGCTTGATCAGGGGGGAGACCCAGTACTTC	CASSLIRGETQYF
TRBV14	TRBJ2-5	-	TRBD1	TGTGCCAGCAGCCAAGTCGGGCCCTGGACAGGGATTTTCGCCGAGACCCAGTACTTC	CASSQVGPWTGIFAETQYF
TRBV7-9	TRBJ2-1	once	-	TGTGCCAGCAGCGTCTTAGGAAGTGGACAGCTTGAGCAGTTCTTC	CASSVLGSGQLEQFF
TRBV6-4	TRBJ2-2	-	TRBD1	TGTGCCAGCAGAGGACAGGGGACCGGGGAGCTGTTTTTT	CASRGQGTGELFF